This T cell receptor beta chain was recorded in a study of blood T cell repertoires in COVID-19 (dated by TCRdb to 2018 to 2021). Study-level background: Samples covering the acute and convalescent phases of COVID-19 were provided by collaborators in the United States, Italy and Spain. Subjects who had been exposed to COVID-19, were actively infected with it, or had recovered from it provided the deeply sampled blood TCRbeta repertoires that made up the dataset. The material from the prospective study consisted of cDNA or gDNA derived from T cells, B-cell-depleted T cells, or PBMCs. Sample metadata almost always included a de-identified subject ID, COVID-19 status, age in years and sex. The repertoires were released in a freely available public database meant as a resource for research on the immune response to SARS-CoV-2. Where available, HLA class I and class II types were taken from metadata supplied by the sample provider and were not determined by assay-based typing. The samples were drawn from two sources: the first 160 participants of the ongoing ImmuneRACE study, and 950 to 1,500 subjects contributed by 6 global collaborators.

On the study overall, not on this receptor specifically: The amount of clinical and demographic metadata varied by source and participant and was provided uncurated.

As regards this clone: The antigen it binds to is not known. No clone much larger than this one lies a single base away; base qualities are absent.

Each collaborating institution followed its own protocols to collect whole blood in K2EDTA tubes. For TCRbeta analysis, collaborators shipped samples in one of three forms: frozen whole blood, isolated PBMCs, or DNA extracted from either of those sample types. Via the germline V gene, CDR1 is SGHDN and CDR2 FVKESK. From its cysteine to its phenylalanine, the CDR3 spans 14 amino acids. Left in the record is the CDR3 DNA by itself, 42 bases read in frame from the first base. V is shortened by 3 bases, J by 1 base, and the region joining them spans 9 bases. TCRbeta CDR3 regions were amplified from genomic DNA by means of the immunoSEQ Assay, a bias-controlled multiplex PCR. In the source study's methods: Nucleated cell counts per sample were estimated from amplification of reference gene primers within the assay. Sequence reads were collapsed and filtered to measure the absolute abundance of every unique TCRbeta CDR3 rearrangement. For each sample, productive Simpson clonality was calculated by taking the square root of Simpson's diversity index across productive rearrangements. Drawn from immuneACCESS, this table holds only the in-frame rearrangements with V and J called that TCRdb kept. Clones are partly lost; checked studies trace under half to an unresolved V gene and leave the rest unexplained. V and J calls and clone size are as listed in that table; D and trimming were resolved from the DNA. Recorded for this sample are some 300,000 clones; 87% of them occurred a single time. The top ten clonotypes cover more than 2% of the sample.

This sequence was found in a man aged 18 to 29 with active or convalescent COVID-19. The chain uses TRBV14 and TRBJ1-1; the D gene is possibly TRBD1, with 6 bases matching. Material for sequencing was peripheral blood. This receptor carries the CDR3 CASSHRTANTEAFF. The nucleotide sequence reads as follows: TGTGCCAGCAGCCACCGGACAGCGAACACTGAAGCTTTCTTT.